Presented here are 28 T cell receptor beta chains from one specimen sequenced in a study of CD4 T cells in relation to SARS-CoV-2 and coronaviruses. Using immunoSEQ multiplex PCR, the repertoire was profiled, and TCRdb retains in-frame clones only, with some absent. This sample has 41,000 or so clones; about 87% occur once, and the top ten carry roughly 1.2%. Their cognate antigens are unknown. Sequenced input: naive CD4+ T cells from PBMCs, cultured in vitro. Subset in this sample: naive CD4+ T cells isolated by negative enrichment. The receptors originated from an adult with COVID-19.

This clone was seen more than once but under ten times. The genes are TRBV4-2 and TRBJ1-3; D remains ambiguous. Per germline, CDR1 LGHNA and CDR2 YNFKEQ. This CDR3 region has 19 residues. Trimming cost V 0 bases and J 4 bases, with 22 bases left between them. CDR3 coding DNA: TGTGCCAGCAGCCAAGACGTCGTGATCCAAGGGATCAAGGGAAACACCATATATTTT. This codes for CASSQDVVIQGIKGNTIYF.

The rearrangement joins TRBV3-1 (or the pseudogene TRBV3-2) to TRBJ2-1; unclear D gene. This CDR3 contains 14 residues. Trimming removed 1 base at V and 5 bases at J, with 9 bases between. The germline V gene encodes CDR1 LGHDT and CDR2 YNNKEL (reference sequence). The DNA for the CDR3 is TGTGCCAGCAGCCAAGCTGCCCCAAACAATGAGCAGTTCTTC. Residues: CASSQAAPNNEQFF.

The chain carries TRBV24-1 and TRBJ2-1, with D hard to call. The CDR3 is made up of 16 amino acids. Germline assignment: CDR1 KGHDR and CDR2 SFDVKD. The V end was cut by 4 bases, the J end by 2 bases, with 14 bases between. As DNA, the CDR3 is TGTGCCACCAGTGACCAAGACCGTGCGACCTACAATGAGCAGTTCTTC. It specifies CATSDQDRATYNEQFF.

CDR3 residues: CASSPVRVVGTDTQYF. Here the CDR3 DNA reads TGTGCCAGCTCACCGGTGAGGGTTGTGGGCACAGATACGCAGTATTTT. The V and J genes are TRBV18 and TRBJ2-3; D possibly corresponds to TRBD2 (5 bases). With 3 bases removed from V and 1 base from J, the gap between germline ends came to 14 bases. Per germline, CDR1 KGHSH and CDR2 LQKENI. This CDR3 contains 16 residues.

CDR3 bases: TGTGCTAGTGGTTGGGTCCCCGGGGAGACTAGCGGACGGGGGCTCCAAGAGACCCAGTACTTC. This sequence encodes CASGWVPGETSGRGLQETQYF. This chain connects TRBV12-5 to TRBJ2-5; TRBD2 matches 9 bases. This CDR3 region has 21 residues. The germline V gene has CDR1 LGHNT and CDR2 FRNRAP. V dropped 4 bases and J dropped 1; count of bases not matched to a gene: 22.

The genes are TRBV12-5 and TRBJ2-3; the match to TRBD2 covers 15 bases. Germline CDR1 and CDR2: LGHNT and FRNRAP. The CDR3 is made up of 16 amino acids. V gave up 5 bases and J gave up 5 bases; unmatched junction bases: 5. DNA for the CDR3: TGTGCTAGTGGTCAAGGACTAGCGGGAGGGGGAGATACGCAGTATTTT. This gives the protein CASGQGLAGGGDTQYF.

The J gene is TRBJ2-1, the V gene TRBV5-6; 8 nucleotides align to TRBD2. The CDR3 contains 15 residues. The junction had 9 bases not matched to a gene; V was cut back by 9 bases and J by 1 base. Germline assignment: CDR1 SGHDT and CDR2 YYEEEE. The CDR3 nucleotides are TGTGCCACTACACTACGCGGGAGGTCCTACAATGAGCAGTTCTTC. This codes for CATTLRGRSYNEQFF.

The chain combines TRBV6-5 with TRBJ2-2; perhaps TRBD2 as D (5 bases). V was clipped by 4 bases and J by 0 bases, with 9 bases between them. Germline CDR1 is MNHEY and CDR2 is SVGAGI. CDR3 length equals 15 residues. CDR3 bases: TGTGCCAGCAGTTTGAGGGCTACGAACACCGGGGAGCTGTTTTTT. This gives the protein CASSLRATNTGELFF.

The chain employs TRBV5-1 and TRBJ2-4; either TRBD1 or TRBD2 may supply D (6 bases each). CDR1 is SGHRS and CDR2 is YFSETQ in the germline V gene. Trimming removed 0 bases at V and 5 bases at J, with 15 bases between. The CDR3 is made up of 16 amino acids. The CDR3 loop is CASSLGMGGPQNIQYF. Here the CDR3 DNA reads TGCGCCAGCAGCTTGGGCATGGGGGGCCCACAAAACATTCAGTACTTC.

The rearrangement links TRBV19 to TRBJ2-7; TRBD1 matches at 10 bases. The germline gives CDR1 LNHDA, CDR2 SQIVND (reference sequence). There are 17 residues in the CDR3. V shed 4 bases and J 4 bases; nucleotides not matched to a gene: 13. The CDR3 coding sequence is TGTGCCAGTAGTACAACCGCCACGACAGGGGGCAGGTACGAGCAGTACTTC. Its protein product is CASSTTATTGGRYEQYF.

The genes are TRBV27 and TRBJ2-1; a weak D match, TRBD2 (6 bases). This CDR3 has 15 residues. Germline CDR1 is MNHEY and CDR2 is SMNVEV (reference sequence). V lost 5 bases and J 0 bases, leaving 11 bases between the germline ends. CDR3 nucleotide sequence: TGTGCCAGCAGTACAAGCGGGTTCTCCTACAATGAGCAGTTCTTC. Residues: CASSTSGFSYNEQFF.

This clone was counted a single time. The rearrangement uses TRBV4-1 and TRBJ2-3; D is possibly TRBD1 (6 bases). This CDR3 contains 13 residues. Deletions cut 4 bases from V and 3 bases from J, with 8 bases between. Germline CDR1 reads MGHRA; CDR2 reads YSYEKL. The CDR3 loop reads CASSRQGTDTQYF. The CDR3 DNA sequence: TGCGCCAGCAGCCGCCAGGGGACAGATACGCAGTATTTT.

V usage is TRBV19 and J usage is TRBJ2-3, with 12 bases identical to TRBD2. This CDR3 has 16 amino acids. CDR1 and CDR2 (germline): LNHDA, SQIVND (reference sequence). J gave up 4 bases and V 7 bases, and 9 bases lay outside the gene matches. The CDR3 here is CASKRASGRAADTQYF. The CDR3 coding sequence is TGTGCCAGTAAAAGGGCTAGCGGGAGGGCAGCAGATACGCAGTATTTT.

The genes are TRBV27 and TRBJ1-4; D may be TRBD1 (6 bases). Germline CDR1 and CDR2: MNHEY and SMNVEV (reference sequence). Trimming pared 3 bases from V and 6 bases from J, leaving 14 bases between. The CDR3 runs to 15 residues. The CDR3 DNA reads as TGTGCCAGCAGTTTCGCGGGGGGCGCCGATGAAAAACTGTTTTTT. Protein product: CASSFAGGADEKLFF.

There are a few counts of this clone. The V call is TRBV10-3, the J call TRBJ1-5; D not resolved. V gave up 4 bases and J gave up 0 bases, with 4 bases separating them. The length of the CDR3 is 13 residues. The germline V gene has CDR1 ENHRY and CDR2 SYGVKD. The CDR3, as DNA: TGTGCCATCAGTGTTAATAGCAATCAGCCCCAGCATTTT. This translates into CAISVNSNQPQHF.

A few counts support this clone. The chain is built from TRBV7-9 and TRBJ2-1, with 8 bases lining up with TRBD2. V lost 6 bases, J lost 0 bases, and 4 bases stayed unmatched. The CDR3 is made up of 15 amino acids. Per the germline V gene, CDR1 is SEHNR and CDR2 is FQNEAQ (reference sequence). Written as DNA, the CDR3 is TGTGCCAGCAGTATCGGGAGGGCCTCCTACAATGAGCAGTTCTTC. Amino acid sequence: CASSIGRASYNEQFF.

A few counts support this clone. The chain uses TRBV7-9 and TRBJ1-6; no reliable D call. This CDR3 contains 15 residues. Trimming shortened V by 3 bases and J by 9 bases, and 15 bases separated the two germline ends. Germline V gene sequence: CDR1 SEHNR, CDR2 FQNEAQ (reference sequence). The CDR3 protein is CASSLGRGLSSPLHF. The CDR3 DNA sequence: TGTGCCAGCAGCTTGGGTCGCGGGCTCAGTTCACCCCTCCACTTT. Variable domain in full (rest from reference TRBV7-9 and TRBJ1-6): DTGVSQNPRHKITKRGQNVTFRCDPISEHNRLYWYRQTLGQGPEFLTYFQNEAQLEKSRLLSDRFSAERPKGSFSTLEIQRTEQGDSAMYLCASSLGRGLSSPLHFGNGTRLTVT.

This CDR3 is CASSSGTSSSYEQYF. The CDR3 DNA reads as TGCGCCAGCAGCTCCGGGACTTCAAGCTCCTACGAGCAGTACTTC. This rearrangement joins TRBV5-1 to TRBJ2-7; D may be TRBD2 (6 bases). Germline V gene lookup returns CDR1 SGHRS and CDR2 YFSETQ. V gave up 3 bases and J gave up 0 bases, with 13 bases separating them. The CDR3 is made up of 15 amino acids.

The sample holds one count of this clone. The chain links TRBV7-2 to TRBJ2-1; 8 bases align to TRBD1. The CDR3 runs 14 residues. With 4 bases clipped from V and 7 bases from J, the junction kept 6 bases outside the gene matches. The germline V gene has CDR1 SGHTA and CDR2 FQGNSA. The CDR3 here is CASSSRTGPNEQFF. The CDR3 coding sequence is TGTGCCAGCAGCTCAAGGACAGGGCCAAATGAGCAGTTCTTC.

This chain uses TRBV5-6 with TRBJ2-1; D call uncertain. Germline V gene data show CDR1 as SGHDT and CDR2 as YYEEEE. This CDR3 region has 14 residues. The V end lost 1 base, the J end lost 8 bases, and 13 bases lay between the germline ends. CDR3 sequence: CASSLTPPADEQFF. The CDR3 DNA reads TGTGCCAGCAGCTTGACTCCCCCTGCCGATGAGCAGTTCTTC.

V gene TRBV4-2 combines with J gene TRBJ2-5, with TRBD2 as a possible D gene (5 bases). Germline values: CDR1 LGHNA, CDR2 YNFKEQ. The CDR3 spans 16 residues. The V and J ends lost 4 bases and 4 bases respectively, with 19 bases between them. For the CDR3, the DNA is TGTGCCAGCAGCCCCCGTGCCATGGCAGGAGGAGAGACCCAGTACTTC. Residues: CASSPRAMAGGETQYF.

The chain has TRBV28 and TRBJ2-1, with a weak D call TRBD2 (6 bases). Germline lookup yields CDR1 MDHEN and CDR2 SYDVKM. This CDR3 contains 18 residues. Trimming stripped 6 bases from V and 2 bases from J, with 23 bases between. CDR3 region: CASRADAGTPIAYNEQFF. The CDR3 DNA reads as TGTGCCAGCAGAGCGGATGCGGGGACCCCCATCGCCTACAATGAGCAGTTCTTC.

The CDR3 region is CASSLDRGVVTDTQYF. As DNA, the CDR3 is TGCGCCAGCAGCTTGGACAGGGGGGTGGTCACAGATACGCAGTATTTT. V usage is TRBV5-1 and J usage is TRBJ2-3; 8 bases agree with TRBD1. With 0 bases clipped from V and 2 bases from J, the junction kept 5 bases outside the gene matches. There are 16 residues in the CDR3. Germline CDR1 SGHRS, CDR2 YFSETQ. The complete variable domain, with remaining parts taken from reference TRBV5-1 and TRBJ2-3, reads KAGVTQTPRYLIKTRGQQVTLSCSPISGHRSVSWYQQTPGQGLQFLFEYFSETQRNKGNFPGRFSGRQFSNSRSEMNVSTLELGDSALYLCASSLDRGVVTDTQYFGPGTRLTVL.

This chain joins TRBV21-1 and TRBJ2-7; the table's D call TRBD2 went unverified against the DNA. TRBV21-1 is tagged as a pseudogene. This CDR3 comprises 17 residues. CDR3 loop: CASSKALRGGMAYEQYF. The DNA for the CDR3 is TGTGCCAGCAGCAAAGCGCTGAGAGGCGGGATGGCCTACGAGCAGTACTTC.

The rearrangement links TRBV10-3 to TRBJ2-7, with TRBD2 identical over 7 bases. The CDR3 runs to 13 residues. CDR1 and CDR2 from the germline V gene are ENHRY and SYGVKD. Germline trimming cut 4 bases from V and 3 bases from J; bases unmatched to any gene: 3. The CDR3 sequence is CAISGAGDYEQYF. The CDR3 DNA sequence: TGTGCCATCAGTGGTGCGGGAGACTACGAGCAGTACTTC.

V gene TRBV27 combines with J gene TRBJ1-5; D remains ambiguous. The germline V and J ends were trimmed by 4 bases and 0 bases, with 19 bases remaining between them. This CDR3 region has 18 residues. The V gene's germline CDR1 is MNHEY and CDR2 SMNVEV (reference sequence). Here the CDR3 reads CASSSSVTFGLSNQPQHF. CDR3 bases: TGTGCCAGCAGTTCCTCTGTGACATTCGGCCTTAGCAATCAGCCCCAGCATTTT.

This clone was recorded a few times. The rearrangement joins TRBV3-1 (or the pseudogene TRBV3-2) to TRBJ2-7; TRBD2 matches 7 bases. Germline CDR1 LGHDT, CDR2 YNNKEL (reference sequence). V was pared by 4 bases and J by 3 bases, with 3 bases of the junction left unmatched. CDR3 length equals 13 residues. CDR3 region: CASSPRTSYEQYF. CDR3 bases: TGTGCCAGCAGCCCCCGGACTAGCTACGAGCAGTACTTC.

The V and J genes are TRBV2 and TRBJ1-4; D remains ambiguous. V shed 5 bases and J shed 3 bases, with 10 bases lying between them. Germline V gene data show CDR1 as SNHLY and CDR2 as FYNNEI. The CDR3 loop spans 14 amino acids. The DNA for the CDR3 is TGTGCCAGCAGTCAGGAGACACCTAATGAAAAACTGTTTTTT. Protein sequence: CASSQETPNEKLFF.